This T cell receptor (beta chain) was captured by sequencing in a study of blood T cell repertoires in COVID-19. Assay used: immunoSEQ multiplex PCR; TCRdb lists only in-frame clones, some missing. The sample carries around 120,000 clones, around 90% recorded once. This clone was found a few times. This CDR3 contains 15 residues. J lost 4 bases, V lost 5 bases, and 7 bases had no gene match. From germline, CDR1 is LNHDA and CDR2 SQIVND (reference sequence). The clonotype originates from a woman aged 55-75 years with COVID-19, enrolled during active disease. The specimen was peripheral blood. This rearrangement joins TRBV19 to TRBJ1-1; 10 positions match TRBD1. CDR3 amino acids: CASSDPGQGVTEAFF. In DNA, the CDR3 is TGTGCCAGTAGTGACCCCGGACAGGGGGTCACTGAAGCTTTCTTT.